What follows are 32 T cell receptor beta chains derived from one specimen sequenced in a study of multiple sclerosis patients with progressive multifocal leukoencephalopathy. Profiling relied on immunoSEQ multiplex PCR, and the TCRdb table lists in-frame clones only, not all of them. The sample has about 31,000 clones; roughly 86% are singletons. Time point reported: time of PML onset. The source was PBMCs, collected from a patient treated with natalizumab. The receptors derive from a woman aged 40 to 55 with progressive multifocal leukoencephalopathy.

The chain has TRBV18 and TRBJ1-4; the D is unclear. V lost 0 bases and J lost 7, with 6 bases in between. From germline, CDR1 is KGHSH and CDR2 LQKENI. There are 13 residues in the CDR3. CDR3 nucleotides: TGTGCCAGCTCACCACCAGGTAGTGAAAAACTGTTTTTT. It yields the protein CASSPPGSEKLFF. The full variable domain, rest sourced from reference TRBV18 and TRBJ1-4, is NAGVMQNPRHLVRRRGQEARLRCSPMKGHSHVYWYRQLPEEGLKFMVYLQKENIIDESGMPKERFSAEFPKEGPSILRIQQVVRGDSAAYFCASSPPGSEKLFFGSGTQLSVL.

This chain connects TRBV30 to TRBJ1-4; possibly TRBD1 for D (5 bases). The germline V gene encodes CDR1 GTSNPN and CDR2 SVGIG (reference sequence). The CDR3 contains 15 residues. V lost 2 bases and J lost 0, with 10 bases in between. CDR3 coding DNA: TGTGCCTGGAGTCCGGGACGCGCAACTAATGAAAAACTGTTTTTT. This translates into CAWSPGRATNEKLFF.

In its sample, this clone was seen once. This chain connects TRBV5-1 to TRBJ1-1; no reliable D call. CDR1 and CDR2 (germline): SGHRS, YFSETQ. Trimming removed 6 bases from V and 4 bases from J, with 10 bases in between. The CDR3 covers 12 residues. The CDR3 sequence is CASTIGGTEAFF. Here the CDR3 DNA reads TGCGCCAGCACCATAGGCGGCACTGAAGCTTTCTTT.

The J gene is TRBJ1-1, the V gene TRBV18; unclear D gene. Per germline, CDR1 KGHSH and CDR2 LQKENI. The CDR3 runs to 13 residues. Trimming took off 3 bases at V and 5 bases at J, with 10 bases between the two ends. The CDR3 here is CASSPVGSTEAFF. DNA of the CDR3: TGTGCCAGCTCACCGGTGGGGAGTACTGAAGCTTTCTTT.

The J gene is TRBJ1-1, the V gene TRBV30; D gene ambiguous. The CDR3 has 13 amino acids. In germline, CDR1 is GTSNPN, CDR2 SVGIG (reference sequence). The V gene lost 2 bases and the J gene lost 7 bases, with 14 bases spanning the gap. CDR3 nucleotides: TGTGCCTGGAGTTTAACAGCCGCTTATGAAGCTTTCTTT. Encoded protein: CAWSLTAAYEAFF.

The V gene is TRBV30, the J gene TRBJ2-1; TRBD2 might be the D (6 bases). The germline V gene encodes CDR1 GTSNPN and CDR2 SVGIG (reference sequence). The ends were cut back, 4 bases at V and 7 bases at J, with 20 bases in the middle. CDR3 size: 15 residues. The CDR3 DNA reads as TGTGCCTGGACCCGAAAAGTCCGGGAGAGAAATGAGCAGTTCTTC. Translating it yields CAWTRKVRERNEQFF.

The rearrangement joins TRBV29-1 to TRBJ2-5; D not resolved. V gave up 4 bases and J gave up 5 bases, with 11 bases separating them. The CDR3 covers 12 residues. Germline V gene sequence: CDR1 SQVTM, CDR2 ANQGSEA. CDR3 in amino acids: CSVGTAWETQYF. Written as DNA, the CDR3 is TGCAGCGTTGGGACCGCATGGGAGACCCAGTACTTC.

This chain links TRBV19 with TRBJ2-5; no reliable D call. The DNA end is more similar to TRBJ2-7, so the J call may be wrong. The germline V gene encodes CDR1 LNHDA and CDR2 SQIVND (reference sequence). The CDR3 length is 14 residues. CDR3 protein: CASSQDQHHYEQYF. CDR3 DNA sequence: TGTGCCAGTAGCCAGGACCAACACCACTACGAGCAGTACTTC.

The CDR3 DNA sequence: TGTGCCAACGCCCGGGACAGGGGAGGGGAGACCCAGTACTTC. Amino acids: CANARDRGGETQYF. The J gene is TRBJ2-5, the V gene TRBV2; 10 bases match TRBD1. This CDR3 has 14 amino acids. V shed 10 bases and J 5 bases; nucleotides not matched to a gene: 10. Germline CDR1 SNHLY, CDR2 FYNNEI.

This clone was detected once. This sequence joins TRBV30 and TRBJ2-7; maybe TRBD2 (6 bases). This CDR3 has 14 amino acids. V was shortened by 1 base and J by 5 bases, with 15 bases between the two germline ends. CDR1 GTSNPN and CDR2 SVGIG come from the germline V gene (reference sequence). The chain's CDR3 is CAWSADWRENEQYF. DNA of the CDR3: TGTGCCTGGAGTGCGGACTGGAGGGAGAACGAGCAGTACTTC.

CDR3 DNA sequence: TGTGCCAGCAGCCTCCGGGACAGGAGCACAGATACGCAGTATTTT. Translating gives CASSLRDRSTDTQYF. The genes are TRBV11-2 and TRBJ2-3; 8 nucleotides agree with TRBD1. CDR1 and CDR2 (germline): SGHAT, FQNNGV. This CDR3 contains 15 residues. V shed 5 bases and J 0 bases; nucleotides not matched to a gene: 4. Looking up the rest from reference TRBV11-2 and TRBJ2-3 gives the full variable domain: EAGVAQSPRYKIIEKRQSVAFWCNPISGHATLYWYQQILGQGPKLLIQFQNNGVVDDSQLPKDRFSAERLKGVDSTLKIQPAKLEDSAVYLCASSLRDRSTDTQYFGPGTRLTVL.

This chain joins TRBV7-2 and TRBJ2-1; 7 nucleotides agree with TRBD1. Germline CDR1 reads SGHTA; CDR2 reads FQGNSA. CDR3 length equals 14 residues. V shed 1 base, J shed 7 bases, and the junction held 4 bases outside the gene matches. The CDR3 DNA is TGTGCCAGCAGCTTAGTAGGGGGCGATAATGAGCAGTTCTTC. This encodes CASSLVGGDNEQFF. The full variable domain, in which reference TRBV7-2 and TRBJ2-1 provide the parts outside the CDR3, is GAGVSQSPSNKVTEKGKDVELRCDPISGHTALYWYRQSLGQGLEFLIYFQGNSAPDKSGLPSDRFSAERTGGSVSTLTIQRTQQEDSAVYLCASSLVGGDNEQFFGPGTRLTVL.

The chain recombines TRBV7-9 with TRBJ1-3; maybe TRBD1 (6 bases). The germline gives CDR1 SEHNR, CDR2 FQNEAQ (reference sequence). CDR3 length equals 17 residues. V was pared by 0 bases and J by 4 bases, with 16 bases between. CDR3: CASSLADVGTWGNTIYF. The CDR3 DNA is TGTGCCAGCAGCTTAGCTGATGTCGGGACATGGGGAAACACCATATATTTT.

The chain is built from TRBV6-5 and TRBJ2-5; 9 bases line up with TRBD1. This CDR3 comprises 15 residues. Germline CDR1 is MNHEY and CDR2 is SVGAGI. J was trimmed by 1 base and V by 4 bases; bases with no gene match: 4. CDR3: CASSSGQGRQETQYF. The DNA for the CDR3 is TGTGCCAGCAGTTCCGGACAGGGGCGCCAAGAGACCCAGTACTTC.

This chain links TRBV7-9 with TRBJ2-5; the D gene is possibly TRBD2 (6 bases). This CDR3 spans 14 amino acids. The germline V and J ends were trimmed by 5 bases and 4 bases, with 14 bases remaining between them. The V gene's germline CDR1 is SEHNR and CDR2 FQNEAQ (reference sequence). The CDR3 here is CASSATRSRETQYF. CDR3 DNA sequence: TGTGCCAGCAGCGCGACTAGGTCCAGAGAGACCCAGTACTTC.

In the case of this clone: Relative to the germline gene, one junction end is altered; a read error may explain this. The rearrangement joins TRBV5-8 to TRBJ1-4; 9 nucleotides match TRBD1. CDR1 SGHTS and CDR2 YDEGEE come from the germline V gene. The CDR3 spans 14 residues. The CDR3 protein is CASSLDRGNEKLFF. The CDR3 nucleotides read TGTGCCAGCAGTTTGGACAGGGGAAATGAAAAACTGTTTTTT.

This chain joins TRBV19 and TRBJ1-5; a possible D gene is TRBD1 (6 bases). Trimming shortened V by 5 bases and J by 1 base, and 15 bases separated the two germline ends. Germline V gene sequence: CDR1 LNHDA, CDR2 SQIVND (reference sequence). The CDR3 is 16 residues long. The CDR3 region is CASSLVFGTSNQPQHF. The DNA of the CDR3 is TGTGCCAGTAGTTTAGTTTTTGGGACAAGCAATCAGCCCCAGCATTTT.

The chain couples TRBV6-1 to TRBJ2-5, with 7 bases identical to TRBD1. V shed 6 bases, J shed 4 bases, and the junction held 5 bases outside the gene matches. CDR3 length: 13 amino acids. Germline CDR1 reads MNHNS; CDR2 reads SASEGT. The CDR3: CASSRGWAETQYF. In DNA, the CDR3 is TGTGCCAGCAGCAGGGGGTGGGCAGAGACCCAGTACTTC.

Written as DNA, the CDR3 is TGTGCCAGCAGTTACTCGATGCGGGGGGCCTACAATGAGCAGTTCTTC. Encoded protein: CASSYSMRGAYNEQFF. The chain joins TRBV6-5 to TRBJ2-1, with 8 bases matching TRBD2. The CDR3 has 16 residues. Trimming took 0 bases from V and 2 from J; bases not matched to a gene: 3. The V gene's germline CDR1 is MNHEY and CDR2 SVGAGI.

The chain carries TRBV6-4 and TRBJ2-1; the D is unclear. The CDR3 runs 13 residues. V was pared by 4 bases and J by 9 bases, with 13 bases between. Per germline, CDR1 MRHNA and CDR2 SNTAGT. CDR3: CASSAGPTLEQFF. The CDR3 nucleotides are TGTGCCAGCAGTGCGGGCCCGACTCTTGAGCAGTTCTTC.

The chain employs TRBV20-1 and TRBJ2-7; D not certain. The CDR3 runs 11 residues. Per the germline V gene, CDR1 is DFQATT and CDR2 is SNEGSKA (reference sequence). V was trimmed by 1 base and J by 1 base, leaving 2 bases between them. The DNA of the CDR3 is TGCAGTGCTAGAGTTTCCTACGAGCAGTACTTC. Residues: CSARVSYEQYF.

The chain recombines TRBV23-1 with TRBJ1-3; 8 bases are a match to TRBD1. TRBV23-1 is placed among ORFs of uncertain function. J lost 0 bases, V lost 3 bases, and 10 bases had no gene match. This CDR3 spans 18 amino acids. The CDR3 sequence is CASSHHGDRRDSGNTIYF. CDR3 nucleotides: TGCGCCAGCAGTCATCACGGGGACAGGCGAGACTCTGGAAACACCATATATTTT.

The V call is TRBV6-5, the J call TRBJ2-5; 10 bases agree with TRBD2. The CDR3 has 14 residues. The germline V gene has CDR1 MNHEY and CDR2 SVGAGI. The trim removed 4 bases at V and 11 bases at J, leaving 10 bases unmatched. The CDR3 DNA reads TGTGCCAGCAGTTTAAGCGGGGGGGCTGGGGAGCAGTACTTC. Translation: CASSLSGGAGEQYF.

V gene TRBV7-9 combines with J gene TRBJ2-3; D may be TRBD1 or TRBD2 (6 bases each). This CDR3 comprises 15 residues. Looked up from germline, CDR1 is SEHNR and CDR2 is FQNEAQ (reference sequence). V was shortened by 1 base and J by 4 bases, with 12 bases between the two germline ends. CDR3 sequence: CASSLGPGAADTQYF. As DNA, the CDR3 is TGTGCCAGCAGCTTAGGGCCGGGGGCCGCAGATACGCAGTATTTT.

The chain has TRBV27 and TRBJ1-2; no clear D gene. Trimming removed 3 bases from V and 2 bases from J, with 7 bases in between. Germline V gene lookup returns CDR1 MNHEY and CDR2 SMNVEV (reference sequence). The CDR3 is 13 residues long. CDR3 protein: CASSLSMNYGYTF. The CDR3 DNA follows: TGTGCCAGCAGTTTGAGCATGAACTATGGCTACACCTTC.

This clone was counted a single time. J is TRBJ1-3 and V is TRBV30; D not resolved. CDR1 GTSNPN and CDR2 SVGIG come from the germline V gene (reference sequence). This CDR3 contains 15 residues. V lost 0 bases, J lost 0 bases, and 9 bases lay in between. In DNA, the CDR3 is TGTGCCTGGAGTGTATTGAGATCCTCTGGAAACACCATATATTTT. Translated: CAWSVLRSSGNTIYF.

The chain carries TRBV7-2 and TRBJ2-7, with 12 bases aligning to TRBD2. Germline-derived CDR1 and CDR2 are SGHTA and FQGNSA. The length of the CDR3 is 15 residues. Trimming removed 4 bases from V and 6 bases from J; junction bases left unmatched: 7. The CDR3 DNA is TGTGCCAGCAGCTCTACTAGCGGGAGGACAGGCGAGCAGTACTTC. The encoded protein is CASSSTSGRTGEQYF.

V usage is TRBV5-1 and J usage is TRBJ1-1; the match to TRBD1 covers 7 bases. The CDR3 contains 13 residues. The trim removed 5 bases at V and 3 bases at J, leaving 4 bases unmatched. The germline gives CDR1 SGHRS, CDR2 YFSETQ. This CDR3 is CASSRGQDTEAFF. The CDR3 nucleotides are TGCGCCAGCAGTCGCGGACAGGACACTGAAGCTTTCTTT.

The gene calls are TRBV6-1 and TRBJ2-5, with TRBD1 as a possible D gene (5 bases). CDR3 length: 15 amino acids. V dropped 2 bases and J dropped 5 bases, with 15 bases sitting between them. Germline CDR1 is MNHNS and CDR2 is SASEGT. CDR3 bases: TGTGCCAGCAGTGAAACAGGACGCCCTAGGGAGACCCAGTACTTC. It encodes CASSETGRPRETQYF.

The chain joins TRBV5-6 to TRBJ2-5; the match to TRBD1 covers 8 bases. From germline, CDR1 is SGHDT and CDR2 YYEEEE. This CDR3 is 16 amino acids long. Trimming took 4 bases from V and 5 from J; bases not matched to a gene: 13. CDR3 sequence (DNA): TGTGCCAGCAGCGGCCCTGGACAGGGTAGTAGGGAGACCCAGTACTTC. Protein: CASSGPGQGSRETQYF.

This rearrangement joins TRBV30 to TRBJ2-1; 7 positions match TRBD2. Germline V gives CDR1 GTSNPN, CDR2 SVGIG (reference sequence). V trimming: 5 bases; J trimming: 9 bases; junction bases outside the gene matches: 10. The CDR3 consists of 13 residues. The CDR3 bases are TGTGCCTGGGGTATGTGGGAGGGAAGTGAGCAGTTCTTC. Protein: CAWGMWEGSEQFF.

In the case of this clone: The sample has other DNA sequences that encode this CDR3 too. The rearrangement links TRBV27 to TRBJ2-1; 8 bases fit TRBD2. The V gene end was trimmed by 2 bases and the J gene end by 6 bases; junction bases not matched to a gene: 0. The germline gives CDR1 MNHEY, CDR2 SMNVEV (reference sequence). This CDR3 has 13 amino acids. This chain's CDR3 is CASSLAGGNEQFF. Here the CDR3 DNA reads TGTGCCAGCAGTTTAGCGGGAGGCAATGAGCAGTTCTTC.